A single sample gave rise to the 27 T cell receptor beta chains below, sequenced in a study of cytomegalovirus exposure and HLA in healthy donors. Sequenced by immunoSEQ multiplex PCR; TCRdb stores in-frame clones only, minus some. The sample has some 210,000 clones, 80% to 90% seen once. Sequencing input: PBMCs. Source of these receptors: a woman aged 18-29 years in good health and CMV-seropositive.

The chain is built from TRBV12-5 and TRBJ2-7, with 7 bases aligning to TRBD1. In germline, CDR1 is LGHNT, CDR2 FRNRAP. CDR3 length: 16 amino acids. Germline trimming cut 5 bases from V and 5 bases from J; bases unmatched to any gene: 15. CDR3 sequence (DNA): TGTGCTAGTGGTGACCCCTCAGACAGGGCGGGCCACGAGCAGTACTTC. Amino acid sequence: CASGDPSDRAGHEQYF. Using reference TRBV12-5 and TRBJ2-7 for the parts outside the CDR3, the full variable domain is DARVTQTPRHKVTEMGQEVTMRCQPILGHNTVFWYRQTMMQGLELLAYFRNRAPLDDSGMPKDRFSAEMPDATLATLKIQPSEPRDSAVYFCASGDPSDRAGHEQYFGPGTRLTVT.

The chain recombines TRBV5-1 with TRBJ2-3; 10 bases are shared with TRBD2. CDR1 SGHRS and CDR2 YFSETQ come from the germline V gene. This CDR3 has 17 amino acids. V dropped 1 base and J dropped 4; count of bases not matched to a gene: 9. CDR3 nucleotides: TGCGCCAGCAGCTTGACGGACCGAGCGGGAGGGGCAGATACGCAGTATTTT. Translation gives CASSLTDRAGGADTQYF.

This chain joins TRBV10-3 and TRBJ1-2, with a possible D match to TRBD1 (5 bases). The CDR3 length is 14 residues. Germline CDR1 reads ENHRY; CDR2 reads SYGVKD. Trimming pared 2 bases from V and 8 bases from J, leaving 15 bases between. CDR3 DNA sequence: TGTGCCATCAGTGAGGCAGGAGGGGACCAGGGCTACACCTTC. Residues: CAISEAGGDQGYTF.

This chain uses TRBV15 with TRBJ1-5; a possible D gene is TRBD1 (6 bases). The CDR3 totals 16 residues. CDR1 is LNHNV, CDR2 YYDKDF, per germline (reference sequence). V was pared by 3 bases and J by 4 bases, with 16 bases between. The CDR3 sequence is CATSSGGARYNQPQHF. As DNA, the CDR3 is TGTGCCACCAGCAGCGGGGGGGCGAGGTATAATCAGCCCCAGCATTTT. Using reference TRBV15 and TRBJ1-5 for the parts outside the CDR3, the full variable domain is DAMVIQNPRYQVTQFGKPVTLSCSQTLNHNVMYWYQQKSSQAPKLLFHYYDKDFNNEADTPDNFQSRRPNTSFCFLDIRSPGLGDTAMYLCATSSGGARYNQPQHFGDGTRLSIL.

The chain combines TRBV27 with TRBJ2-5; D gene unclear. V dropped 7 bases and J dropped 2 bases, with 11 bases sitting between them. Germline V lookup: CDR1 MNHEY, CDR2 SMNVEV (reference sequence). The CDR3 has 13 amino acids. The CDR3 here is CASKVGIQETQYF. The CDR3 coding sequence is TGTGCCAGCAAAGTTGGCATACAAGAGACCCAGTACTTC.

CDR3 nucleotides: TGTGCCAGCAGCCCAGTCCTAGCGGGAGACCCCGAGCAGTACTTC. Its translation: CASSPVLAGDPEQYF. The chain has TRBV4-2 and TRBJ2-7; TRBD2 aligns across 10 bases. The germline CDR1 and CDR2 sequences are LGHNA and YNFKEQ. Trimming cost V 4 bases and J 6 bases; bases outside gene matches: 9. This CDR3 contains 15 residues.

The chain has TRBV28 and TRBJ2-3; D possibly corresponds to TRBD2 (6 bases). Germline values: CDR1 MDHEN, CDR2 SYDVKM. CDR3 length equals 13 residues. Trimming removed 5 bases from V and 6 bases from J, with 12 bases in between. The CDR3 loop is CASSMTRGDTQYF. DNA for the CDR3: TGTGCCAGCAGTATGACCCGGGGGGATACGCAGTATTTT.

The chain links TRBV11-2 to TRBJ1-3; D is perhaps TRBD1 (6 bases). The CDR3 is 16 residues long. The V gene's germline CDR1 is SGHAT and CDR2 FQNNGV. Trimming removed 1 base at V and 5 bases at J, with 15 bases between. Here the CDR3 DNA reads TGTGCCAGCAGCTTAGCCAGTCGGGACAAACGAAACACCATATATTTT. Protein sequence: CASSLASRDKRNTIYF.

The chain recombines TRBV5-1 with TRBJ2-7; tentative D call: TRBD2 (7 bases). Germline V gives CDR1 SGHRS, CDR2 YFSETQ. This CDR3 comprises 14 residues. Trimming took 1 base from V and 5 from J, leaving 13 bases between them. The CDR3 reads CASSLRGGAHEQYF. The CDR3 bases are TGCGCCAGCAGCTTGAGGGGGGGGGCGCACGAGCAGTACTTC.

This CDR3 is CATGTPSGTEAFF. DNA for the CDR3: TGTGCCACCGGGACACCTTCAGGCACTGAAGCTTTCTTT. V and J are TRBV19 and TRBJ1-1; a weak D match, TRBD1 (6 bases). Between the trimmed V and J ends, which lost 10 bases and 4 bases, there was a span of 16 bases. Germline V lookup: CDR1 LNHDA, CDR2 SQIVND (reference sequence). The CDR3 is made up of 13 amino acids.

V is TRBV7-9 and J is TRBJ1-2; D possibly corresponds to TRBD1 (5 bases). The germline gives CDR1 SEHNR, CDR2 FQNEAQ (reference sequence). V gave up 2 bases and J gave up 6 bases, with 19 bases separating them. The CDR3 consists of 16 residues. The CDR3: CASSLWRGLEINGYTF. DNA of the CDR3: TGTGCCAGCAGCTTATGGAGGGGTTTGGAGATTAATGGCTACACCTTC.

The rearrangement links TRBV29-1 to TRBJ1-5; 11 nucleotides agree with TRBD1. V lost 7 bases and J lost 2; bases outside the gene matches: 13. CDR1 SQVTM and CDR2 ANQGSEA come from the germline V gene. The CDR3 contains 17 residues. CDR3 in amino acids: CSARDRGDSFGNQPQHF. CDR3 DNA: TGCAGCGCTCGGGACAGGGGGGACTCTTTCGGCAATCAGCCCCAGCATTTT.

The V and J genes are TRBV28 and TRBJ1-4; 8 bases are a match to TRBD1. CDR1 and CDR2 (germline): MDHEN, SYDVKM. V gave up 6 bases and J gave up 8 bases; unmatched junction bases: 5. This CDR3 comprises 13 residues. As DNA, the CDR3 is TGTGCCAGCAGGACAGGGGAGGTCGAAAAACTGTTTTTT. Amino acids: CASRTGEVEKLFF.

This clone was recorded a few times. V and J are TRBV11-2 and TRBJ2-7; a possible D gene is TRBD1 (6 bases). Trimming pared 3 bases from V and 7 bases from J, leaving 13 bases between. CDR3 size: 13 residues. CDR1 and CDR2 from the germline V gene are SGHAT and FQNNGV. The CDR3 loop reads CASSLNRDREQYF. The CDR3 nucleotides are TGTGCCAGCAGCTTGAACAGGGATCGGGAGCAGTACTTC.

This sequence joins TRBV5-4 and TRBJ2-5; 7 nucleotides match TRBD2. There are 15 residues in the CDR3. Per germline, CDR1 SGHNT and CDR2 YYREEE (reference sequence). The V segment lost 0 bases and the J segment 2 bases; nucleotides outside the gene matches: 4. The CDR3 nucleotides read TGTGCCAGCAGCTTGGTAGGGACTATTCAAGAGACCCAGTACTTC. This encodes CASSLVGTIQETQYF.

This sequence joins TRBV6-5 and TRBJ1-2; TRBD1 might be the D (5 bases). The CDR3 contains 12 residues. Between the trimmed V and J ends, which lost 5 bases and 8 bases, there was a span of 12 bases. CDR1 and CDR2 from the germline V gene are MNHEY and SVGAGI. The CDR3 region has the DNA TGTGCCAGCAGTGGGACCGGGGGAGGCTACACCTTC. Translation: CASSGTGGGYTF.

The V and J genes are TRBV6-5 and TRBJ1-5; D remains unclear. The CDR3 covers 13 residues. The ends were cut back, 3 bases at V and 7 bases at J, with 10 bases in the middle. Germline V gives CDR1 MNHEY, CDR2 SVGAGI. CDR3 coding DNA: TGTGCCAGCAGTTATTCCCCCTTCCAGCCCCAGCATTTT. This encodes CASSYSPFQPQHF.

This chain uses TRBV11-3 with TRBJ2-1; 7 bases line up with TRBD1. CDR1 is SGHNT, CDR2 YENEEA, per germline. Germline trimming cut 5 bases from V and 7 bases from J; bases unmatched to any gene: 2. The CDR3 is 12 residues long. CDR3 DNA: TGTGCCAGCAGCACCAGGGGGAATGAGCAGTTCTTC. Translating gives CASSTRGNEQFF. The full variable domain, completed using reference TRBV11-3 and TRBJ2-1, is EAGVVQSPRYKIIEKKQPVAFWCNPISGHNTLYWYLQNLGQGPELLIRYENEEAVDDSQLPKDRFSAERLKGVDSTLKIQPAELGDSAVYLCASSTRGNEQFFGPGTRLTVL.

The genes are TRBV7-9 and TRBJ2-1, with 8 bases aligning to TRBD2. Per the germline V gene, CDR1 is SEHNR and CDR2 is FQNEAQ (reference sequence). The CDR3 consists of 14 residues. The trim removed 5 bases at V and 5 bases at J, leaving 5 bases unmatched. CDR3 in DNA: TGTGCCAGCAGCACCGGGACTAGTAACAATGAGCAGTTCTTC. This translates into CASSTGTSNNEQFF. Complete variable domain (other parts from reference TRBV7-9 and TRBJ2-1): DTGVSQNPRHKITKRGQNVTFRCDPISEHNRLYWYRQTLGQGPEFLTYFQNEAQLEKSRLLSDRFSAERPKGSFSTLEIQRTEQGDSAMYLCASSTGTSNNEQFFGPGTRLTVL.

V is TRBV7-9 and J is TRBJ2-7; perhaps TRBD2 as D (6 bases). CDR1 is SEHNR, CDR2 FQNEAQ, per germline (reference sequence). This CDR3 has 13 residues. V dropped 6 bases and J dropped 2 bases, with 11 bases sitting between them. CDR3 DNA sequence: TGTGCCAGCAGTTCTAGCGTCACCTACGAGCAGTACTTC. Amino acids: CASSSSVTYEQYF.

CDR3 in amino acids: CASSRSPGAEAFF. Written as DNA, the CDR3 is TGTGCCAGCAGTCGCAGCCCAGGGGCTGAAGCTTTCTTT. The chain carries TRBV6-5 and TRBJ1-1, with a weak D call TRBD1 (6 bases). The CDR3 has 13 amino acids. Germline CDR1 and CDR2: MNHEY and SVGAGI. V was shortened by 5 bases and J by 6 bases, with 13 bases between the two germline ends.

The CDR3 spells CASSETGHGNTIYF. CDR3 nucleotide sequence: TGCGCCAGCAGTGAGACAGGGCACGGAAACACCATATATTTT. V and J are TRBV10-2 and TRBJ1-3; D is possibly TRBD1 (6 bases). The CDR3 covers 14 residues. The V gene's germline CDR1 is WSHSY and CDR2 SAAADI. Deletions cut 2 bases from V and 4 bases from J, with 9 bases between.

This chain links TRBV4-1 with TRBJ2-1; D not certain. Germline assignment: CDR1 MGHRA and CDR2 YSYEKL. V dropped 5 bases and J dropped 0 bases, with 17 bases sitting between them. The CDR3 has 17 residues. The CDR3 region has the DNA TGCGCCAGCAGCACCCACCCCAGCGAACGCTCCTACAATGAGCAGTTCTTC. As protein: CASSTHPSERSYNEQFF.

This clone has only one observation. V is TRBV28 and J is TRBJ2-5; a weak D match, TRBD2 (6 bases). This CDR3 contains 13 residues. Germline CDR1 MDHEN, CDR2 SYDVKM. V lost 5 bases, J lost 4 bases, and 11 bases lay in between. The CDR3 DNA reads TGTGCCAGCAGTCCCGCGGGGAGAGAGACCCAGTACTTC. This encodes CASSPAGRETQYF.

Remarks on this clone: This may stem from a read error, because a much larger clone lies one nucleotide away. The chain employs TRBV2 and TRBJ2-7, with 11 positions matching TRBD1. Germline CDR1 is SNHLY and CDR2 is FYNNEI. This CDR3 spans 15 amino acids. Losses at the gene ends were 1 base for V and 3 bases for J; bases not matched to a gene: 2. CDR3 nucleotide sequence: TGTGCCAGCAGTGAAGACGGGACAGGGGGCTACGAGCAGTACTTC. Protein: CASSEDGTGGYEQYF.

This clone was counted only a few times. The chain combines TRBV25-1 with TRBJ2-3, with D possibly being TRBD1 (7 bases). There are 16 residues in the CDR3. V was trimmed by 7 bases and J by 0 bases, leaving 17 bases between them. The germline V gene encodes CDR1 MGHDK and CDR2 SYGVNS. The CDR3 nucleotides read TGTGCCAGCACCCCTCAGGGGGACTCTAGCACAGATACGCAGTATTTT. Protein: CASTPQGDSSTDTQYF.

The rearrangement uses TRBV14 and TRBJ1-3; 7 nucleotides line up with TRBD1. The CDR3 runs 18 residues. The germline gives CDR1 SGHDN, CDR2 FVKESK. V lost 0 bases, J lost 2 bases, and 10 bases stayed unmatched. The CDR3 is CASSQDWAPGQTGNTIYF. The CDR3 DNA reads TGTGCCAGCAGCCAAGATTGGGCCCCGGGACAGACTGGAAACACCATATATTTT.